This T cell receptor (beta chain) stems from a study of cytomegalovirus exposure and HLA in healthy donors. Study outcomes and limitations: First-cohort TCR clusters tended to co-occur in the roughly 130 validation repertoires, a later analysis found. Researchers counted some 150 TCR beta chains as cytomegalovirus-associated.

Assay: immunoSEQ multiplex PCR; the TCRdb copy retains only in-frame clones and omits some. Of 150,000 or so clones in the sample, 75% to 90% were seen once. For this clone: What it binds is not known.

Per germline, CDR1 LGHNA and CDR2 YNFKEQ. V lost 0 bases to trimming and J lost 2 bases; unmatched junction nucleotides: 7. This CDR3 is built from 17 residues. Sequenced material: PBMCs. The genes are TRBV4-2 and TRBJ2-3; 8 bases fit TRBD2. This sequence originates from a man aged 18 to 29 in good health and CMV-seropositive. The CDR3 protein is CASSQDLLAENTDTQYF. In nucleotides, the CDR3 is TGTGCCAGCAGCCAAGACCTACTAGCGGAAAACACAGATACGCAGTATTTT.